Listed below are T cell receptor beta chains from one sample, sequenced in a study of metastatic and nonmetastatic thyroid tumors. TCRdb re-called the PCR reads via MiXCR. The top ten hold approximately 14% of the sample, which has 27,000 or so clones, roughly 15% seen once. The specimen sequenced was blood. These TCRs come from a male donor with papillary thyroid cancer or a benign thyroid nodule (not recorded which). Some clones in this sample may be carry-over from other donors' samples. Each CDR3 is given with its conserved first and last residue. D genes are given only for firm matches. Size values are once, few and many counts, or a class for expanded clones, and some rows have none.

d_gene: .; j_gene: TRBJ2-5; v_gene: TRBV27; abundance: once; CDR3aa: CASSPRAQGGQETQYF; CDR3nt: TGTGCCAGCAGCCCGAGGGCACAGGGTGGCCAAGAGACCCAGTACTTC
d_gene: .; j_gene: TRBJ2-3; v_gene: TRBV19; abundance: many; CDR3aa: CASSIYGGLRTDTQYF; CDR3nt: TGTGCCAGTAGTATTTACGGAGGCCTCCGCACAGATACGCAGTATTTT
d_gene: .; j_gene: TRBJ2-1; v_gene: TRBV20-1; abundance: many; CDR3aa: CSLNRGGSYNEQFF; CDR3nt: TGCAGCCTCAACAGGGGGGGCTCCTACAATGAGCAGTTCTTC
d_gene: .; j_gene: TRBJ2-7; v_gene: TRBV6-5; abundance: many; CDR3aa: CASSYLASSSEQYF; CDR3nt: TGTGCCAGCAGTTACCTGGCAAGCTCGTCCGAGCAGTACTTC
d_gene: TRBD1; j_gene: TRBJ2-1; v_gene: TRBV24-1; abundance: many; CDR3aa: CATSDPGTGSNEQFF; CDR3nt: TGTGCCACCAGTGATCCCGGGACAGGGTCCAATGAGCAGTTCTTC
d_gene: .; j_gene: TRBJ2-4; v_gene: TRBV30; abundance: many; CDR3aa: CAWSPMGRLDIQYF; CDR3nt: TGTGCCTGGAGTCCGATGGGGAGACTAGACATTCAGTACTTC
d_gene: .; j_gene: TRBJ2-5; v_gene: TRBV19; abundance: many; CDR3aa: CASRPRGETQYF; CDR3nt: TGTGCCAGTAGACCCCGTGGAGAGACCCAGTACTTC
d_gene: TRBD1; j_gene: TRBJ2-2; v_gene: TRBV11-2; abundance: many; CDR3aa: CASSLRPSGGGGELFF; CDR3nt: TGTGCCAGCAGCCTAAGGCCCTCAGGGGGCGGCGGGGAGCTGTTTTTT
d_gene: .; j_gene: TRBJ1-6; v_gene: TRBV7-2; abundance: many; CDR3aa: CASSLVGQGTSYNSPLHF; CDR3nt: TGTGCCAGCAGCTTAGTGGGGCAGGGCACCTCCTATAATTCACCCCTCCACTTT
d_gene: TRBD2; j_gene: TRBJ2-3; v_gene: TRBV20-1; abundance: many; CDR3aa: CSAIPGTSGMADTQYF; CDR3nt: TGCAGTGCTATTCCCGGGACTAGCGGTATGGCAGATACGCAGTATTTT
d_gene: .; j_gene: TRBJ1-3; v_gene: TRBV11-2; abundance: .; CDR3aa: CASSARAGSYGNTIYF; CDR3nt: TGTGCCAGCAGCGCACGAGCAGGGAGCTATGGAAACACCATATATTTT
d_gene: TRBD1; j_gene: TRBJ2-5; v_gene: TRBV6-1; abundance: few; CDR3aa: CASIATNPWTGLKETQYF; CDR3nt: TGTGCCAGCATTGCCACGAACCCTTGGACAGGGCTGAAAGAGACCCAGTACTTC
d_gene: .; j_gene: TRBJ1-2; v_gene: TRBV7-9; abundance: .; CDR3aa: CASRVGQYGGYTF; CDR3nt: TGTGCCAGCAGGGTAGGGCAATATGGTGGCTACACCTTC
d_gene: .; j_gene: TRBJ2-7; v_gene: TRBV6-1; abundance: many; CDR3aa: CASSAEQGLGEQYF; CDR3nt: TGTGCCAGCAGTGCCGAACAGGGCCTAGGCGAGCAGTACTTC
d_gene: .; j_gene: TRBJ1-1; v_gene: TRBV5-6; abundance: few; CDR3aa: CASSLGRGMNTEAFF; CDR3nt: TGTGCCAGCAGCTTGGGGCGGGGGATGAACACTGAAGCTTTCTTT
d_gene: .; j_gene: TRBJ2-5; v_gene: TRBV20-1; abundance: many; CDR3aa: CSQGSPANQETQYF; CDR3nt: TGCAGCCAGGGTAGCCCCGCCAACCAAGAGACCCAGTACTTC
d_gene: TRBD2; j_gene: TRBJ2-5; v_gene: TRBV4-2; abundance: many; CDR3aa: CASSLDLAGGSETQYF; CDR3nt: TGTGCCAGCAGCCTCGATTTAGCGGGGGGGTCAGAGACCCAGTACTTC
d_gene: TRBD2; j_gene: TRBJ2-2; v_gene: TRBV4-1; abundance: many; CDR3aa: CASSPSGSGTGELFF; CDR3nt: TGCGCCAGCAGCCCTAGCGGGAGTGGGACCGGGGAGCTGTTTTTT
d_gene: .; j_gene: TRBJ2-1; v_gene: TRBV6-6; abundance: many; CDR3aa: CASSYPRSEYNEQFF; CDR3nt: TGTGCCAGCAGTTACCCGCGGAGCGAATACAATGAGCAGTTCTTC
d_gene: TRBD2; j_gene: TRBJ2-7; v_gene: TRBV7-6; abundance: many; CDR3aa: CASSPGLAGGRSYEQYF; CDR3nt: TGTGCCAGCAGTCCGGGACTAGCGGGGGGGCGGAGCTACGAGCAGTACTTC